The sequence of this T cell receptor beta chain was determined in a study of CD8 T cells in ankylosing spondylitis. Overall study findings and caveats: A TCR beta motif of eight highly homologous variants appeared characteristic of ankylosing spondylitis blood.

Between the trimmed V and J ends, which lost 7 bases and 2 bases, there was a span of 14 bases. The germline CDR1 and CDR2 sequences are DFQATT and SNEGSKA (reference sequence). The CDR3 consists of 13 residues. This clonotype has more than one count but fewer than ten. What it binds is not known. One entry per CDR3 protein, called by TCRdb with MiXCR from the 5' RACE reads. The repertoire holds about 800,000 distinct CDR3 sequences, around 11% seen once, with around 0.51% in the top ten. The rearrangement joins TRBV20-1 to TRBJ2-5; maybe TRBD2 (6 bases). The receptor's source is a male donor with ankylosing spondylitis. Specimen: blood, either unsorted or a sorted T cell fraction (not recorded which). For the CDR3, the DNA is TGCAGTGTCCAGGAGGGACCTCAAGAGACCCAGTACTTC. Its translation is CSVQEGPQETQYF.